This T cell receptor beta chain was identified in a study of cytomegalovirus exposure and HLA in healthy donors. About the study: Researchers found that 81% of just under 400 genotyped donors fell within the Caucasian-associated ancestry cluster. Points from the study as a whole: Prior analysis indicated that the majority of TCR beta V segments exhibited productivity approximately 87% or approximately 30% of the time. In a later analysis, DRB1 alleles had the most associated TCRs; HLA-C alleles the fewest.

The primer mix had 60 Vbeta and 13 Jbeta primers. Sequenced by immunoSEQ multiplex PCR; TCRdb stores in-frame clones only, minus some. The sample includes roughly 100,000 clones, 82% of them seen just once. CDR3 length equals 15 residues. CDR1 SGHRS and CDR2 YFSETQ come from the germline V gene. The germline V and J ends were trimmed by 4 bases and 2 bases, with 15 bases remaining between them. A single count supports this clone. The antigen is unknown. Material for sequencing was PBMCs. The receptor was isolated from a middle-aged man in good health and CMV-seronegative. The chain joins TRBV5-1 to TRBJ1-2; maybe TRBD1 (5 bases). The CDR3 bases are TGCGCCAGCAGCCTACAGGCCACGACAAACTATGGCTACACCTTC. This gives the protein CASSLQATTNYGYTF.